Here is one T cell receptor beta chain with its context. As yet, its antigen is unknown. The data derive from a study of blood T cells in healthy people across ages. Trimming took off 0 bases at V and 4 bases at J, with 11 bases between the two ends. The CDR3 loop spans 14 amino acids. Germline CDR1 and CDR2: SGHRS and YFSETQ. For the second PCR, which ran for 7 to 11 cycles, a sample-barcoded 5' primer and a J-beta primer mix were used. TCRdb used MiXCR to reprocess the 5' RACE reads, holding one entry per CDR3 protein. The table shows approximately 780,000 distinct CDR3 sequences, with around 24% occurring only once. Overall study findings and caveats: Naive T cell percentage and TCR beta diversity correlated strongly.

The sample also formed part of further work on T cells of mothers and their children.

The rearrangement links TRBV5-1 to TRBJ2-7; the D gene is possibly TRBD1 (5 bases). This TCR came from a boy between 5 and 17 years old in good health. Sequences were obtained from blood. This chain's CDR3 is CASSLGVRVYEQYF. The CDR3 DNA follows: TGCGCCAGCAGCTTGGGGGTCAGGGTGTACGAGCAGTACTTC.